What follows are 18 T cell receptor beta chains derived from one specimen sequenced in a study of cytomegalovirus exposure and HLA in healthy donors. Use of 60 Vbeta and 13 Jbeta primers characterized the PCR. Sequenced by immunoSEQ multiplex PCR; TCRdb stores in-frame clones only, minus some. The sample lists about 210,000 clones; around 80% were seen once. The source material was PBMCs. All receptors derive from a man aged 35 to 55 in good health and CMV-seropositive.

The genes are TRBV18 and TRBJ1-1; D is ambiguous. V was cut by 2 bases and J by 4 bases, with 17 bases left in between. This CDR3 spans 16 amino acids. CDR1 KGHSH and CDR2 LQKENI come from the germline V gene. CDR3 in amino acids: CASSPKGSGGSTEAFF. In DNA form, the CDR3 reads TGTGCCAGCTCACCAAAAGGTTCCGGAGGAAGCACTGAAGCTTTCTTT.

The chain recombines TRBV5-1 with TRBJ1-2, with 7 positions matching TRBD1. The CDR3 covers 14 residues. V trimming: 4 bases; J trimming: 3 bases; junction bases outside the gene matches: 6. Germline CDR1 is SGHRS and CDR2 is YFSETQ. CDR3 nucleotides: TGCGCCAGCAGCGAAGGGACAGCCTACTATGGCTACACCTTC. This codes for CASSEGTAYYGYTF.

The rearrangement uses TRBV9 and TRBJ1-6; the D is unclear. This CDR3 region has 13 residues. Germline CDR1 SGDLS, CDR2 YYNGEE. V was clipped by 0 bases and J by 8 bases, with 6 bases between them. DNA of the CDR3: TGTGCCAGCAGCGTAGAGCAGGATTCACCCCTCCACTTT. This gives the protein CASSVEQDSPLHF.

The CDR3, as DNA: TGTGCCAGCAGCTTACTAGCGGGCCAAGATGAGCAGTTCTTC. This sequence encodes CASSLLAGQDEQFF. V is TRBV7-3 and J is TRBJ2-1; 8 nucleotides agree with TRBD2. Germline V gene lookup returns CDR1 SGHTA and CDR2 FQGTGA. The CDR3 extends over 14 amino acids. After removal of 2 bases from V and 8 bases from J, the junction contained 5 bases not matched to a gene. The variable domain in full, completed from reference TRBV7-3 and TRBJ2-1, reads GAGVSQTPSNKVTEKGKYVELRCDPISGHTALYWYRQSLGQGPEFLIYFQGTGAADDSGLPNDRFFAVRPEGSVSTLKIQRTERGDSAVYLCASSLLAGQDEQFFGPGTRLTVL.

The chain recombines TRBV4-1 with TRBJ1-5; 8 bases match TRBD1. The length of the CDR3 is 15 residues. V trimming: 7 bases; J trimming: 4 bases; junction bases outside the gene matches: 9. Germline lookup yields CDR1 MGHRA and CDR2 YSYEKL. The CDR3, as DNA: TGCGCCAGCACCGAGCGGCAGGGGGCGAATCAGCCCCAGCATTTT. Its translation: CASTERQGANQPQHF.

CDR3 amino acids: CASSLPRLAGGRNEQFF. The CDR3 DNA follows: TGCGCCAGCAGCTTGCCCCGACTAGCGGGAGGGCGGAATGAGCAGTTCTTC. The gene calls are TRBV5-1 and TRBJ2-1; 14 bases are a match to TRBD2. This CDR3 spans 17 amino acids. The ends lost 1 base at V and 7 bases at J; junction bases unmatched: 7. The germline V gene has CDR1 SGHRS and CDR2 YFSETQ.

The chain has TRBV9 and TRBJ2-1, with 8 positions matching TRBD2. Germline loops: CDR1 SGDLS, CDR2 YYNGEE. V trimming: 4 bases; J trimming: 7 bases; junction bases outside the gene matches: 10. The CDR3 has 15 amino acids. CDR3 coding DNA: TGTGCCAGCAGCCAAAGCGGGAGTGGTGTAAATGAGCAGTTCTTC. This gives the protein CASSQSGSGVNEQFF.

The genes are TRBV30 and TRBJ2-7; 7 nucleotides agree with TRBD2. In germline, CDR1 is GTSNPN, CDR2 SVGIG (reference sequence). J gave up 6 bases and V 0 bases, and 23 bases lay outside the gene matches. This CDR3 contains 19 residues. CDR3 residues: CAWSVKHGGSYLESREQYF. DNA for the CDR3: TGTGCCTGGAGTGTAAAGCATGGCGGGAGCTACCTAGAGTCTCGCGAGCAGTACTTC.

This clone was counted between two and nine times. The chain couples TRBV29-1 to TRBJ2-7, with TRBD2 matching 7 bases. V shed 0 bases and J 2 bases; nucleotides not matched to a gene: 1. This CDR3 is built from 13 residues. CDR1 and CDR2 (germline): SQVTM, ANQGSEA. CDR3 nucleotides: TGCAGCGTTGAAGATGGACTAGCCTACGAGCAGTACTTC. This codes for CSVEDGLAYEQYF.

The gene calls are TRBV4-1 and TRBJ2-3; 9 bases align to TRBD1. The CDR3 length is 15 residues. Germline CDR1 and CDR2: MGHRA and YSYEKL. V was clipped by 1 base and J by 7 bases; unmatched bases: 6. CDR3 nucleotide sequence: TGCGCCAGCAGCCAAGGGGAGGGGACAGGGAATACGCAGTATTTT. It is translated as CASSQGEGTGNTQYF.

DNA of the CDR3: TGTGCCTGGAGGCACAGTCCTGGTAATGAGCAGTTCTTC. Encoded protein: CAWRHSPGNEQFF. The V call is TRBV30, the J call TRBJ2-1; D gene uncertain. Germline V gene lookup returns CDR1 GTSNPN and CDR2 SVGIG (reference sequence). The CDR3 is 13 amino acids. Trimming shortened V by 3 bases and J by 7 bases, and 13 bases separated the two germline ends.

The chain combines TRBV18 with TRBJ2-7; a possible D gene is TRBD2 (6 bases). The CDR3 has 13 amino acids. Germline V gives CDR1 KGHSH, CDR2 LQKENI. V lost 2 bases and J 7 bases, leaving 12 bases between the germline ends. CDR3 protein: CASSPNGGREQYF. Here the CDR3 DNA reads TGTGCCAGCTCACCAAACGGGGGAAGGGAGCAGTACTTC. The complete variable domain, with remaining parts taken from reference TRBV18 and TRBJ2-7, reads NAGVMQNPRHLVRRRGQEARLRCSPMKGHSHVYWYRQLPEEGLKFMVYLQKENIIDESGMPKERFSAEFPKEGPSILRIQQVVRGDSAAYFCASSPNGGREQYFGPGTRLTVT.

This chain uses TRBV5-6 with TRBJ2-7; tentatively, D is TRBD2 (6 bases). There are 14 residues in the CDR3. Per the germline V gene, CDR1 is SGHDT and CDR2 is YYEEEE. V lost 4 bases, J lost 0 bases, and 11 bases lay in between. CDR3 loop: CASSGGVISYEQYF. The CDR3 coding sequence is TGTGCCAGCAGCGGAGGGGTGATCTCCTACGAGCAGTACTTC.

This clone turned up a few times. The CDR3 loop is CASRTGLAETDTQYF. The CDR3 bases are TGTGCCAGCAGGACGGGACTAGCGGAAACAGATACGCAGTATTTT. This chain links TRBV5-4 with TRBJ2-3; TRBD2 aligns across 11 bases. The CDR3 is 15 amino acids. Germline loops: CDR1 SGHNT, CDR2 YYREEE (reference sequence). V gave up 5 bases and J gave up 3 bases; unmatched junction bases: 5.

The genes are TRBV5-1 and TRBJ2-3; no firm D call. CDR3 size: 12 residues. Germline V lookup: CDR1 SGHRS, CDR2 YFSETQ. V was cut by 4 bases and J by 8 bases, with 11 bases left in between. The DNA of the CDR3 is TGCGCCAGCAGCCCCCCATCGAGTACGCAGTATTTT. Translation gives CASSPPSSTQYF. Looking up the rest from reference TRBV5-1 and TRBJ2-3 gives the full variable domain: KAGVTQTPRYLIKTRGQQVTLSCSPISGHRSVSWYQQTPGQGLQFLFEYFSETQRNKGNFPGRFSGRQFSNSRSEMNVSTLELGDSALYLCASSPPSSTQYFGPGTRLTVL.

The chain couples TRBV6-6 to TRBJ2-5; 7 nucleotides agree with TRBD2. The length of the CDR3 is 15 residues. CDR1 is MNHNY, CDR2 SVGAGI, per germline (reference sequence). After removal of 6 bases from V and 1 base from J, the junction contained 8 bases not matched to a gene. For the CDR3, the DNA is TGTGCCAGCAGCCCCGGGACTACAATCCAAGAGACCCAGTACTTC. Translation gives CASSPGTTIQETQYF.

As DNA, the CDR3 is TGTGCCAGCAGCGTAAGGGGGCAGGCCACCTACAATGAGCAGTTCTTC. Translation gives CASSVRGQATYNEQFF. V and J are TRBV9 and TRBJ2-1; 7 bases fit TRBD1. V lost 1 base and J lost 2; bases outside the gene matches: 6. The CDR3 consists of 16 residues. Germline V gene data show CDR1 as SGDLS and CDR2 as YYNGEE.

The rearrangement joins TRBV6-5 to TRBJ2-5, with 8 bases that match TRBD2. The CDR3 is 15 residues long. Germline V gene data show CDR1 as MNHEY and CDR2 as SVGAGI. Trimming took 3 bases from V and 9 from J; bases not matched to a gene: 12. The CDR3 DNA reads TGTGCCAGCAGTTATAGTCTAGCGGGCCTCGTGGCCCAGTACTTC. Translation gives CASSYSLAGLVAQYF.